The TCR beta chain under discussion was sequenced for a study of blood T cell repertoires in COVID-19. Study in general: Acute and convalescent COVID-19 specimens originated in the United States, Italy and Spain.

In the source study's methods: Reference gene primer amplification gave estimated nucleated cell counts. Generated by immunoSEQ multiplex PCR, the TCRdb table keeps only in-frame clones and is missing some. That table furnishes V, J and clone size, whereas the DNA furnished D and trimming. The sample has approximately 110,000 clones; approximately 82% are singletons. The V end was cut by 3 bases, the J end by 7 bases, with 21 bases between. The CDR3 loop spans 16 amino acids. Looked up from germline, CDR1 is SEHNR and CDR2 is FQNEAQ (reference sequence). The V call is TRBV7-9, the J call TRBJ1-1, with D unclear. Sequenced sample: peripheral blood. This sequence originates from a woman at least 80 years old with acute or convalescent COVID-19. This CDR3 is CASSLYFSARPDEAFF. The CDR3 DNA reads TGTGCCAGCAGCTTGTATTTCTCCGCCAGGCCGGATGAAGCTTTCTTT.